The rows below give T cell receptor beta chains drawn from one sample of a study of TIL therapy for anti-PD-1-resistant metastatic lung cancer. The data were produced by immunoSEQ multiplex PCR, yet TCRdb's version contains in-frame clones alone and is incomplete. Of just under 60,000 clones detected, roughly 66% appear once; the ten largest clones hold around 6.6%. The sample consisted of blood, taken at baseline. The source of these receptors is a person aged 25 to 79 with non-small cell lung cancer. CDR3s include the opening cysteine and the closing phenylalanine or tryptophan. Each record gives: CDR3 protein, CDR3 DNA, V gene, D gene, J gene, clone size. A D gene is named only where the DNA matches it firmly. Size is omitted from some rows. Given values are once, few, many or a class for expanded clones.

cdr3_aa: CAWKDVSYEQYF; cdr3_nt: TGTGCCTGGAAGGACGTCTCCTACGAGCAGTACTTC; v_call: TRBV30; d_call: NA; j_call: TRBJ2-7; clone_size: NA
cdr3_aa: CASLPGAENTGELFF; cdr3_nt: TGCGCCAGCCTGCCGGGGGCAGAGAACACCGGGGAGCTGTTTTTT; v_call: TRBV5-1; d_call: NA; j_call: TRBJ2-2; clone_size: NA
cdr3_aa: CASSQAWANYGYTF; cdr3_nt: TGTGCCAGCAGCCAAGCTTGGGCTAACTATGGCTACACCTTC; v_call: TRBV14; d_call: NA; j_call: TRBJ1-2; clone_size: NA
cdr3_aa: CASSLGDLGEQYF; cdr3_nt: TGTGCCAGCAGCTTAGGAGACCTGGGGGAGCAGTACTTC; v_call: TRBV11-2; d_call: NA; j_call: TRBJ2-7; clone_size: NA
cdr3_aa: CASSYGPSYNEQFF; cdr3_nt: TGTGCCAGCAGTTACGGGCCTTCCTACAATGAGCAGTTCTTC; v_call: TRBV6-5; d_call: NA; j_call: TRBJ2-1; clone_size: NA
cdr3_aa: CASRQAGGSSYNEQFF; cdr3_nt: TGTGCCAGCAGACAAGCGGGGGGGAGCTCCTACAATGAGCAGTTCTTC; v_call: TRBV5-5; d_call: TRBD2; j_call: TRBJ2-1; clone_size: NA
cdr3_aa: CASSEEAYGYTF; cdr3_nt: TGTGCCAGCAGTGAGGAGGCCTATGGCTACACCTTC; v_call: TRBV2; d_call: NA; j_call: TRBJ1-2; clone_size: NA
cdr3_aa: CASSPTGGVETQYF; cdr3_nt: TGTGCCAGCAGCCCTACAGGGGGTGTAGAGACCCAGTACTTC; v_call: TRBV27; d_call: TRBD1; j_call: TRBJ2-5; clone_size: NA
cdr3_aa: CASSAGTLSGTSYNEQFF; cdr3_nt: TGTGCCAGCAGCGCGGGAACCCTTAGCGGTACCTCCTACAATGAGCAGTTCTTC; v_call: TRBV13; d_call: NA; j_call: TRBJ2-1; clone_size: NA
cdr3_aa: CSAKKTETQYF; cdr3_nt: TGCAGTGCCAAGAAAACAGAGACCCAGTACTTC; v_call: TRBV20-1; d_call: NA; j_call: TRBJ2-5; clone_size: NA
cdr3_aa: CASSYVIGGNEQFF; cdr3_nt: TGTGCCAGCAGTTATGTGATAGGGGGGAATGAGCAGTTCTTC; v_call: TRBV6-5; d_call: NA; j_call: TRBJ2-1; clone_size: few
cdr3_aa: CASSQAQGTFYGYTF; cdr3_nt: TGCGCCAGCAGCCAAGCCCAAGGGACCTTCTATGGCTACACCTTC; v_call: TRBV4-1; d_call: NA; j_call: TRBJ1-2; clone_size: few
cdr3_aa: CASSPGQARFSPLHF; cdr3_nt: TGCGCCAGCAGCCCAGGACAGGCTCGCTTTTCACCCCTCCACTTT; v_call: TRBV5-1; d_call: TRBD1; j_call: TRBJ1-6; clone_size: NA
cdr3_aa: CASSLMVAGGQETQYF; cdr3_nt: TGCGCCAGCAGCTTGATGGTAGCGGGGGGGCAAGAGACCCAGTACTTC; v_call: TRBV5-1; d_call: TRBD2; j_call: TRBJ2-5; clone_size: NA
cdr3_aa: CSGEAWGRTDTQYF; cdr3_nt: TGCAGCGGCGAGGCCTGGGGGCGCACAGATACGCAGTATTTT; v_call: TRBV29-1; d_call: NA; j_call: TRBJ2-3; clone_size: NA
cdr3_aa: CASSPSGGSEAFF; cdr3_nt: TGTGCCAGCAGCCCCTCAGGGGGCAGTGAAGCTTTCTTT; v_call: TRBV7-3; d_call: TRBD1; j_call: TRBJ1-1; clone_size: few
cdr3_aa: CASSLNHYEQYF; cdr3_nt: TGTGCCAGCAGCTTGAACCATTACGAGCAGTACTTC; v_call: TRBV5-4; d_call: NA; j_call: TRBJ2-7; clone_size: NA
cdr3_aa: CASSSRPTASYEQYF; cdr3_nt: TGTGCCAGCAGCTCCCGCCCAACCGCCTCCTACGAGCAGTACTTC; v_call: TRBV5-8; d_call: NA; j_call: TRBJ2-7; clone_size: NA
cdr3_aa: CASSGSGRALDTQYF; cdr3_nt: TGTGCCAGCAGCGGTAGCGGGAGGGCCTTGGATACGCAGTATTTT; v_call: TRBV9; d_call: TRBD2; j_call: TRBJ2-3; clone_size: NA
cdr3_aa: CASSSQGIGTIQPQHF; cdr3_nt: TGTGCCAGCAGCTCACAGGGTATCGGTACAATTCAGCCCCAGCATTTT; v_call: TRBV5-5; d_call: NA; j_call: TRBJ1-5; clone_size: NA
cdr3_aa: CAISEPTRALAGATDTQYF; cdr3_nt: TGTGCCATCAGTGAGCCTACCAGGGCCCTAGCGGGAGCCACAGATACGCAGTATTTT; v_call: TRBV10-3; d_call: TRBD2; j_call: TRBJ2-3; clone_size: NA
cdr3_aa: CAWRALGRGSYEQYF; cdr3_nt: TGTGCCTGGAGGGCCTTGGGCAGGGGCTCCTACGAGCAGTACTTC; v_call: TRBV30; d_call: NA; j_call: TRBJ2-7; clone_size: NA
cdr3_aa: CASSLNGQGLDEQYF; cdr3_nt: TGCGCCAGCAGCTTGAATGGTCAGGGGTTGGACGAGCAGTACTTC; v_call: TRBV5-1; d_call: NA; j_call: TRBJ2-7; clone_size: NA
cdr3_aa: CASSESSGNTIYF; cdr3_nt: TGTGCCAGCAGTGAAAGCTCTGGAAACACCATATATTTT; v_call: TRBV6-1; d_call: NA; j_call: TRBJ1-3; clone_size: NA
cdr3_aa: CASSSYINTEAFF; cdr3_nt: TGTGCCAGCAGTTCATACATTAACACTGAAGCTTTCTTT; v_call: TRBV6-1; d_call: NA; j_call: TRBJ1-1; clone_size: NA